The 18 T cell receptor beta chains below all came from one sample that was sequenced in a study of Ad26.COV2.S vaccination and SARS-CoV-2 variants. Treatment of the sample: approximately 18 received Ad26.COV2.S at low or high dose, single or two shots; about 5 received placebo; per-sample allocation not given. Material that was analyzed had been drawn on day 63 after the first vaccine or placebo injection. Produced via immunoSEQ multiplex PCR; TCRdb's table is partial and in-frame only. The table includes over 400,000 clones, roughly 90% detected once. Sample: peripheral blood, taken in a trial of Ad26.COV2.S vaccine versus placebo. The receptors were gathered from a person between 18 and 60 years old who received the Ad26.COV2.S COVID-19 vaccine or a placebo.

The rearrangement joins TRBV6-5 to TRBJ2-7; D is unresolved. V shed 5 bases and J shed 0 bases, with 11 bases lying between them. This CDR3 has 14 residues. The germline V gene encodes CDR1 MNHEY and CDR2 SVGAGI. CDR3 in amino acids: CASSPTHSSYEQYF. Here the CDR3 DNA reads TGTGCCAGCAGTCCCACACATAGCTCCTACGAGCAGTACTTC.

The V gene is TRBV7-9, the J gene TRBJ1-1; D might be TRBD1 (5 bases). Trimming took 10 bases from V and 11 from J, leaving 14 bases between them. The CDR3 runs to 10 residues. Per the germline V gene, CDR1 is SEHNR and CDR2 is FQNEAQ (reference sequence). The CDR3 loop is CATRGMGAFF. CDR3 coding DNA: TGTGCCACAAGGGGAATGGGGGCTTTCTTT.

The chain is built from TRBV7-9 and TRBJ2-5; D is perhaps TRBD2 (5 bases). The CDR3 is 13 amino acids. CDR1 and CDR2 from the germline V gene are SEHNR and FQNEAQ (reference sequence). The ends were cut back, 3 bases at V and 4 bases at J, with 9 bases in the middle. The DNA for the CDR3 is TGTGCCAGCAGCTTTTTCGGAGGAGAGACCCAGTACTTC. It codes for CASSFFGGETQYF. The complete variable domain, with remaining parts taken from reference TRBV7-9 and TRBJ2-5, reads DTGVSQNPRHKITKRGQNVTFRCDPISEHNRLYWYRQTLGQGPEFLTYFQNEAQLEKSRLLSDRFSAERPKGSFSTLEIQRTEQGDSAMYLCASSFFGGETQYFGPGTRLLVL.

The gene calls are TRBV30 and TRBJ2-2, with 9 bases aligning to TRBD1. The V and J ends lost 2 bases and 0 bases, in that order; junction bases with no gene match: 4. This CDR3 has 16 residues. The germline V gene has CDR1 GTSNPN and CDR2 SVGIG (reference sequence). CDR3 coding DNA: TGTGCCTGGAGTACAACAGGGGGCCCGAACACCGGGGAGCTGTTTTTT. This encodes CAWSTTGGPNTGELFF.

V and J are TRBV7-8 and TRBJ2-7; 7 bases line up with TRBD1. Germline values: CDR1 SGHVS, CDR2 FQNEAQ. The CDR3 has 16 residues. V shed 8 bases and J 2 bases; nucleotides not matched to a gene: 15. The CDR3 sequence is CASLRVPDRAAYEQYF. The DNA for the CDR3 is TGTGCCAGCCTTAGGGTCCCTGACAGGGCAGCCTACGAGCAGTACTTC.

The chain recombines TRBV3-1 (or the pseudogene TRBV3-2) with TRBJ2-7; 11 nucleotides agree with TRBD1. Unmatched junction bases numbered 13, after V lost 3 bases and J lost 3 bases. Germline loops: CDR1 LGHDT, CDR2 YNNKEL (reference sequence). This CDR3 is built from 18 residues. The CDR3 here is CASSHPIPDRGLGYEQYF. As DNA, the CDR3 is TGTGCCAGCAGCCACCCAATACCGGACAGGGGGCTAGGCTACGAGCAGTACTTC.

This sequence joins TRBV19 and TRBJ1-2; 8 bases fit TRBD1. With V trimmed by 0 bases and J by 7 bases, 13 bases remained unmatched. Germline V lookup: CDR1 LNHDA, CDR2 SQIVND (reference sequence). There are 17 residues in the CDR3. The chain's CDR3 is CASSIEGQATTLGGYTF. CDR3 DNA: TGTGCCAGTAGTATAGAGGGACAGGCGACAACCTTGGGTGGCTACACCTTC. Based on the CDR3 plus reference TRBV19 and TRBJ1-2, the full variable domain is DGGITQSPKYLFRKEGQNVTLSCEQNLNHDAMYWYRQDPGQGLRLIYYSQIVNDFQKGDIAEGYSVSREKKESFPLTVTSAQKNPTAFYLCASSIEGQATTLGGYTFGSGTRLTVV.

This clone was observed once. In DNA form, the CDR3 reads TGTGCCAGCAGAAGGTTTGGCGAGCAGTACTTC. This translates into CASRRFGEQYF. This sequence joins TRBV27 and TRBJ2-7; D call uncertain. With 6 bases removed from V and 6 bases from J, the gap between germline ends came to 9 bases. The CDR3 length is 11 residues. CDR1 and CDR2 from the germline V gene are MNHEY and SMNVEV (reference sequence).

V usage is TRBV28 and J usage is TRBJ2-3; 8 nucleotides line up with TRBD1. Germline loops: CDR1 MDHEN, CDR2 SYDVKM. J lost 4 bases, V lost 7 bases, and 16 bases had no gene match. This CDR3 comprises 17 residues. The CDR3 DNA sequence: TGTGCCAGCACCCCTAGCCCCGGACAGGGATCCCCAGATACGCAGTATTTT. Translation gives CASTPSPGQGSPDTQYF.

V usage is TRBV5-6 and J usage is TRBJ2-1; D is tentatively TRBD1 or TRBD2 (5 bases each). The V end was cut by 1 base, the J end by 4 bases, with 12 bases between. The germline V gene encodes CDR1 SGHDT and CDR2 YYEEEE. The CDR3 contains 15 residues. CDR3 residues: CASSLWGMKYNEQFF. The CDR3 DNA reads TGTGCCAGCAGCTTGTGGGGGATGAAGTACAATGAGCAGTTCTTC.

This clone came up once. CDR3 DNA sequence: TGTGCCAGCCAGTTATCCTACGAGCAGTACTTC. It is translated as CASQLSYEQYF. The rearrangement joins TRBV5-5 to TRBJ2-7; D gene uncertain. Per germline, CDR1 SGHKS and CDR2 YYEKEE (reference sequence). The V end was cut by 7 bases, the J end by 1 base, with 6 bases between. This CDR3 is built from 11 residues.

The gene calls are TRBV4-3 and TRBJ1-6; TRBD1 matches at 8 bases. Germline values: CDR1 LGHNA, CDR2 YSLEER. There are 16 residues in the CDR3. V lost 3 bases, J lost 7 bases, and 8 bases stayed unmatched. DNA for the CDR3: TGCGCCAGCAGCCAGAATCCGGGACAGGTCAATTCACCCCTCCACTTT. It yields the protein CASSQNPGQVNSPLHF.

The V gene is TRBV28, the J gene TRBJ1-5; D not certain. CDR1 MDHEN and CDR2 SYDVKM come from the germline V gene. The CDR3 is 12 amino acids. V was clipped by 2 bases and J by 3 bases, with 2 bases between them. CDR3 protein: CASSLVNQPQHF. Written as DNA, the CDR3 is TGTGCCAGCAGTTTAGTCAATCAGCCCCAGCATTTT.

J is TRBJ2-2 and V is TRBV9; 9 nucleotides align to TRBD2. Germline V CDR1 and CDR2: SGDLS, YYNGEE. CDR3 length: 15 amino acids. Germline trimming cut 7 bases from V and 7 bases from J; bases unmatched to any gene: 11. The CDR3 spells CASRVGGGAFGELFF. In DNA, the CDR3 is TGTGCCAGCCGGGTTGGCGGGGGGGCCTTCGGGGAGCTGTTTTTT.

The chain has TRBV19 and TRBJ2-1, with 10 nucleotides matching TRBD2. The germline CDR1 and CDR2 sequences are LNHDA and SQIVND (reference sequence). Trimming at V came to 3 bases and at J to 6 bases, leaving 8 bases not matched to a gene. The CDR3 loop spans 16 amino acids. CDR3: CASSIYPSGGTNEQFF. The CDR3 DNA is TGTGCCAGTAGTATCTATCCTAGCGGGGGAACCAATGAGCAGTTCTTC.

This CDR3 is CASSLVREQPQHF. CDR3 nucleotides: TGTGCCAGCAGCTTAGTGCGGGAACAGCCCCAGCATTTT. The chain combines TRBV7-6 with TRBJ1-5; D not resolved. V gave up 1 base and J gave up 7 bases, with 8 bases separating them. The CDR3 contains 13 residues. Germline V gene data show CDR1 as SGHVS and CDR2 as FNYEAQ. Combining the CDR3 with reference TRBV7-6 and TRBJ1-5 gives the whole variable domain GAGVSQSPRYKVTKRGQDVALRCDPISGHVSLYWYRQALGQGPEFLTYFNYEAQQDKSGLPNDRFSAERPEGSISTLTIQRTEQRDSAMYRCASSLVREQPQHFGDGTRLSIL.

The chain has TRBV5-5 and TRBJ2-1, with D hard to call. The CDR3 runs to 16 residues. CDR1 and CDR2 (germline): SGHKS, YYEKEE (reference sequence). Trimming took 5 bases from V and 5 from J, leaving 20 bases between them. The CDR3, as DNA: TGTGCCAGCAGGGACCGGTATAGGATAGTCGACAATGAGCAGTTCTTC. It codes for CASRDRYRIVDNEQFF.

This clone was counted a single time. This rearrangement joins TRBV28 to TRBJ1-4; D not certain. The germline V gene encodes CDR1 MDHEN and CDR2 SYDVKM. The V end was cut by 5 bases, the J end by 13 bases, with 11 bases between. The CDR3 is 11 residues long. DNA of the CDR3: TGTGCCAGCAGTACGGCACTGGGACTGTTTTTT. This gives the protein CASSTALGLFF. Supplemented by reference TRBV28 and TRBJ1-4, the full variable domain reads DVKVTQSSRYLVKRTGEKVFLECVQDMDHENMFWYRQDPGLGLRLIYFSYDVKMKEKGDIPEGYSVSREKKERFSLILESASTNQTSMYLCASSTALGLFFGSGTQLSVL.